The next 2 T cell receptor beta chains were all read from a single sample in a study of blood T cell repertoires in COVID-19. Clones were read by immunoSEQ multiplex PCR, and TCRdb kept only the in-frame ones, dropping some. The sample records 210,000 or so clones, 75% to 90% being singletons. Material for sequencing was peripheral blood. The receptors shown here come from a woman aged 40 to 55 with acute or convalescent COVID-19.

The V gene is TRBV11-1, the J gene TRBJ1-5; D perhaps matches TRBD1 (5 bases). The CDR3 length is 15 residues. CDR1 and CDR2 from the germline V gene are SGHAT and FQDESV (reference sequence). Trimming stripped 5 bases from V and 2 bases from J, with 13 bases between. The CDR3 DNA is TGTGCCAGCAGCGGGGGGAGTGGAGGCAATCAGCCCCAGCATTTT. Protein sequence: CASSGGSGGNQPQHF.

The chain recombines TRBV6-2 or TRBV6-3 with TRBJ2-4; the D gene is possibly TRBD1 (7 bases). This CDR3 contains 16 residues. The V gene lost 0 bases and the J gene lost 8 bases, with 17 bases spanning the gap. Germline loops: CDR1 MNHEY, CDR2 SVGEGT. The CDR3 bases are TGTGCCAGCAGTTACTCGCGGGACAGCCATGGGGACATTCAGTACTTC. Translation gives CASSYSRDSHGDIQYF.